Listed below are T cell receptor beta chains from one sample, sequenced in a study of T cell responses to AZD1222 COVID-19 vaccine. This table comes from immunoSEQ multiplex PCR, and its TCRdb copy is limited to in-frame clones, with some not included. The data contain under 200,000 clones, over 85% of them singletons. Specimen: peripheral blood, collected 28 days after the second dose of the MenACWY control vaccine. The receptors come from an adult who received the MenACWY meningococcal vaccine as a control. Each CDR3 is given with its conserved first and last residue. The D gene is left open where the match is weak. The size of a clone is reported for some rows only, either as once, few or many, or as a class for expanded clones.

V: TRBV12-5
size: NA
J: TRBJ2-1
D: TRBD2
length: 19
DNA: TGTGCTAGTGGTTTGGTAGGAGGGGCTAGCGGGAGGGCCCCCCATGAGCAGTTCTTC
CDR3: CASGLVGGASGRAPHEQFF

V: TRBV24-1
size: NA
J: TRBJ2-1
D: TRBD2
length: 16
DNA: TGTGCCACCAGTGATTCGACGGGACTAGCCTACAATGAGCAGTTCTTC
CDR3: CATSDSTGLAYNEQFF

V: TRBV15
size: NA
J: TRBJ1-4
D: TRBD1
length: 17
DNA: TGTGCCACCAGCGAACCGGGACAGGGGGCGCATAATGAAAAACTGTTTTTT
CDR3: CATSEPGQGAHNEKLFF

V: TRBV5-1
size: NA
J: TRBJ1-4
D: NA
length: 14
DNA: TGCGCCAGCAGCTTCACAGGGAGGGATGAAAAACTGTTTTTT
CDR3: CASSFTGRDEKLFF

V: TRBV18
size: NA
J: TRBJ1-1
D: NA
length: 15
DNA: TGTGCCAGCTCAACCCTCGGGGAGGCCAACACTGAAGCTTTCTTT
CDR3: CASSTLGEANTEAFF

V: TRBV27
size: NA
J: TRBJ1-2
D: TRBD1
length: 16
DNA: TGTGCCAGCAGTTCCCAGACCGGGACAGGGGTCTATGGCTACACCTTC
CDR3: CASSSQTGTGVYGYTF

V: TRBV9
size: NA
J: TRBJ2-2
D: NA
length: 14
DNA: TGTGCCAGCAGCGTTGGCGGGGCGATCGGGGAGCTGTTTTTT
CDR3: CASSVGGAIGELFF

V: TRBV6-6
size: NA
J: TRBJ1-1
D: NA
length: 16
DNA: TGTGCCAGCAGCTTTAACCCTCGGGCGGAACGGGCTGAAGCTTTCTTT
CDR3: CASSFNPRAERAEAFF

V: TRBV28
size: NA
J: TRBJ2-7
D: TRBD2
length: 15
DNA: TGTGCCAGCATCCCAGCGGGAGTCCCGCTTTACGAGCAGTACTTC
CDR3: CASIPAGVPLYEQYF

V: TRBV7-2
size: NA
J: TRBJ1-6
D: NA
length: 13
DNA: TGTGCCAGCTCTCCAAGGAGTAATTCACCCCTCCACTTT
CDR3: CASSPRSNSPLHF

V: TRBV28
size: NA
J: TRBJ2-7
D: NA
length: 16
DNA: TGTGCCAGCAGGTCAGGGGTGAGGGTGAGCTCCTACGAGCAGTACTTC
CDR3: CASRSGVRVSSYEQYF

V: TRBV3-1/TRBV3-2
size: NA
J: TRBJ2-3
D: NA
length: 15
DNA: TGTGCCAGCAGCGAGCCGACAGGACCCACAGATACGCAGTATTTT
CDR3: CASSEPTGPTDTQYF

V: TRBV6-5
size: NA
J: TRBJ1-2
D: TRBD1
length: 15
DNA: TGTGCCAGCAGTAACCGACAGGGAGGGAACTATGGCTACACCTTC
CDR3: CASSNRQGGNYGYTF

V: TRBV7-2
size: once
J: TRBJ2-5
D: NA
length: 14
DNA: TGTGCCAGCAGCATAGCGGCATCTCAAGAGACCCAGTACTTC
CDR3: CASSIAASQETQYF

V: TRBV7-6
size: NA
J: TRBJ2-1
D: TRBD1
length: 15
DNA: TGTGCCAGCAGCTTAGATCGACAGGGGTATAATGAGCAGTTCTTC
CDR3: CASSLDRQGYNEQFF

V: TRBV18
size: NA
J: TRBJ1-4
D: NA
length: 12
DNA: TGTGCCAGCTCACCAGGAGCCGAAAAACTGTTTTTT
CDR3: CASSPGAEKLFF

V: TRBV24-1
size: NA
J: TRBJ2-1
D: NA
length: 12
DNA: TGTGCGGCCGGGAGCTCCTACAATGAGCAGTTCTTC
CDR3: CAAGSSYNEQFF

V: TRBV6-5
size: NA
J: TRBJ2-1
D: NA
length: 12
DNA: TGTGCCAGCAGCGGCTCCTACAATGAGCAGTTCTTC
CDR3: CASSGSYNEQFF

V: TRBV9
size: NA
J: TRBJ2-1
D: TRBD2
length: 16
DNA: TGTGCCAGCAGCGTATCTAGCGGAGTGGGGTTTGATGCGCAGTTCTTC
CDR3: CASSVSSGVGFDAQFF

V: TRBV14
size: NA
J: TRBJ2-2
D: NA
length: 14
DNA: TGTGCCAGCAGCCAATCCCGAAACACCGGGGAGCTGTTTTTT
CDR3: CASSQSRNTGELFF

V: TRBV11-2
size: once
J: TRBJ2-1
D: NA
length: 16
DNA: TGTGCCAGCAGCCCCGAAGGGGCTTTCTCCTACAATGAGCAGTTCTTC
CDR3: CASSPEGAFSYNEQFF

V: TRBV19
size: once
J: TRBJ1-3
D: NA
length: 17
DNA: TGTGCCAGTAGTACCCGACAGGCACTCCTCTCTGGAAACACCATATATTTT
CDR3: CASSTRQALLSGNTIYF

V: TRBV7-8
size: NA
J: TRBJ1-2
D: NA
length: 14
DNA: TGTGCCAGCAGCTTAGAGGCACAGGGTCAGGGCTACACCTTC
CDR3: CASSLEAQGQGYTF

V: TRBV25-1
size: NA
J: TRBJ1-2
D: NA
length: 14
DNA: TGTGCCAGCAGCCCTATACTTGGAGGCTATGGCTACACCTTC
CDR3: CASSPILGGYGYTF

V: TRBV7-2
size: NA
J: TRBJ2-3
D: TRBD2
length: 16
DNA: TGTGCCAGCAGCTTATGGGGGCGGGAGGGCGTAGATACGCAGTATTTT
CDR3: CASSLWGREGVDTQYF

V: TRBV7-2
size: NA
J: TRBJ2-6
D: NA
length: 15
DNA: TGTGCCAGCAGCTTACACTCCGCCGGGGCCAACGTCCTGACTTTC
CDR3: CASSLHSAGANVLTF

V: TRBV9
size: NA
J: TRBJ1-3
D: NA
length: 13
DNA: TGTGCCAGCAGCGTAGAGGGCAGGGGCACCATATATTTT
CDR3: CASSVEGRGTIYF

V: TRBV7-9
size: NA
J: TRBJ1-1
D: TRBD1
length: 16
DNA: TGTGCCAGCAGCCAGACAGGGGGCAGCAGAGGGGCTGAAGCTTTCTTT
CDR3: CASSQTGGSRGAEAFF

V: TRBV4-2
size: NA
J: TRBJ1-1
D: NA
length: 12
DNA: TGTGCCAGCAGCCAATCCCAGGCGGAAGCTTTCTTT
CDR3: CASSQSQAEAFF

V: TRBV5-4
size: NA
J: TRBJ1-1
D: TRBD1
length: 13
DNA: TGTGCCAGCAGCTTGGACAGGGGGGCTGAAGCTTTCTTT
CDR3: CASSLDRGAEAFF